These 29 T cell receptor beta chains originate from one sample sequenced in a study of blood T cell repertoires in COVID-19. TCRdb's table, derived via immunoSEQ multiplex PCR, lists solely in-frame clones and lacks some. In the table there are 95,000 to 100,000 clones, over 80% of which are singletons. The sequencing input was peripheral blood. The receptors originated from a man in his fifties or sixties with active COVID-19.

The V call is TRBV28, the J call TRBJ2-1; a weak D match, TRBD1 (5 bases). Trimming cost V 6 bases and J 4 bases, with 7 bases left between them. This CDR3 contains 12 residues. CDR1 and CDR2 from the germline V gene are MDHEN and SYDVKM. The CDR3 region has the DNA TGTGCCAGCAGGGGGCCTTACAATGAGCAGTTCTTC. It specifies CASRGPYNEQFF.

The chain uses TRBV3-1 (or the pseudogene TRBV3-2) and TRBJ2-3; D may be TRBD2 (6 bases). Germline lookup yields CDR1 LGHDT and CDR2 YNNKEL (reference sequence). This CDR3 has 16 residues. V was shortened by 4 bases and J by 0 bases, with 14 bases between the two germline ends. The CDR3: CASSPRGRGSTDTQYF. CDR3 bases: TGTGCCAGCAGCCCCCGCGGGCGGGGAAGCACAGATACGCAGTATTTT.

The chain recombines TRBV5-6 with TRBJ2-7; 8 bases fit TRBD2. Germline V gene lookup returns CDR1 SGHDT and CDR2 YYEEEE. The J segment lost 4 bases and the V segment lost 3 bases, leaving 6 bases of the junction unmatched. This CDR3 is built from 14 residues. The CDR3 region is CASSWTSFKYEQYF. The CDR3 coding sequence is TGTGCCAGCAGCTGGACTAGCTTCAAATACGAGCAGTACTTC.

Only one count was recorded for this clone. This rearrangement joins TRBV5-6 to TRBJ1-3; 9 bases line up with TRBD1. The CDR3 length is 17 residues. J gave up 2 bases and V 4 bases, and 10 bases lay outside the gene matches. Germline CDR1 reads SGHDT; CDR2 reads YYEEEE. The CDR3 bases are TGTGCCAGCAGCCTCCGACAGGGGGTCGCCCCTGGAAACACCATATATTTT. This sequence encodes CASSLRQGVAPGNTIYF.

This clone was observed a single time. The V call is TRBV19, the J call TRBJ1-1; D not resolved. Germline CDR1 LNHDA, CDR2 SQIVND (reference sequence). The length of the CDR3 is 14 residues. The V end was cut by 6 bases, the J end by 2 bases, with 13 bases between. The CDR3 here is CASSAWATNTEAFF. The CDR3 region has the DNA TGTGCCAGTAGCGCGTGGGCCACTAACACTGAAGCTTTCTTT. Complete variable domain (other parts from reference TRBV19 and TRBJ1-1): DGGITQSPKYLFRKEGQNVTLSCEQNLNHDAMYWYRQDPGQGLRLIYYSQIVNDFQKGDIAEGYSVSREKKESFPLTVTSAQKNPTAFYLCASSAWATNTEAFFGQGTRLTVV.

The CDR3 bases are TGTGCCAGCAGCCCCGGGTCCTACAATGAGCAGTTCTTC. This sequence encodes CASSPGSYNEQFF. J is TRBJ2-1 and V is TRBV7-9; D is unclear. The CDR3 extends over 13 amino acids. V lost 5 bases and J 1 base, leaving 6 bases between the germline ends. The germline CDR1 and CDR2 sequences are SEHNR and FQNEAQ (reference sequence).

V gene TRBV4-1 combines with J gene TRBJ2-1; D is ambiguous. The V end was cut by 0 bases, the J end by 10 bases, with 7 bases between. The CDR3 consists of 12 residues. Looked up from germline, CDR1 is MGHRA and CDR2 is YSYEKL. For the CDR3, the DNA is TGCGCCAGCAGCCAAGATAACCGGGAGCAGTTCTTC. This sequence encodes CASSQDNREQFF.

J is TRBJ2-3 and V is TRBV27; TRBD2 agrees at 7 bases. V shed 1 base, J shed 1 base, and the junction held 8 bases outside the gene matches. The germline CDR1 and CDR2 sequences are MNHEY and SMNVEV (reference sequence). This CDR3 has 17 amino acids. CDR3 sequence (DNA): TGTGCCAGCAGTTTATACGGTATGCTAGCGGGCACAGATACGCAGTATTTT. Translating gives CASSLYGMLAGTDTQYF.

CDR3 region: CASSPGTSVLDTQYF. The CDR3 DNA sequence: TGTGCCAGCTCTCCCGGGACTAGCGTATTAGATACGCAGTATTTT. This rearrangement joins TRBV13 to TRBJ2-3, with TRBD2 matching over 10 bases. The V gene end was trimmed by 8 bases and the J gene end by 5 bases; junction bases not matched to a gene: 10. The germline gives CDR1 PRHDT, CDR2 FYEKMQ (reference sequence). The CDR3 runs to 15 residues.

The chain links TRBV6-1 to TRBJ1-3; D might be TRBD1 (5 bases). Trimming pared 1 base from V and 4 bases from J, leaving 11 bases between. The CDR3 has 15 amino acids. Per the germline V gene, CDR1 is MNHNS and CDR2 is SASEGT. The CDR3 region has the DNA TGTGCCAGCAGTGAAGGATTGCAGGGCGGAAACACCATATATTTT. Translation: CASSEGLQGGNTIYF.

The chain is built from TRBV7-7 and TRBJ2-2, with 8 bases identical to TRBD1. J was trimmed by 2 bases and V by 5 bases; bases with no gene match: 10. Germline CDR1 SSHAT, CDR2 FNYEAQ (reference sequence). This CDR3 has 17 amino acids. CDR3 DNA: TGTGCCAGCAGCCCGGGGACAGGCGGTCCCAACACCGGGGAGCTGTTTTTT. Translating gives CASSPGTGGPNTGELFF.

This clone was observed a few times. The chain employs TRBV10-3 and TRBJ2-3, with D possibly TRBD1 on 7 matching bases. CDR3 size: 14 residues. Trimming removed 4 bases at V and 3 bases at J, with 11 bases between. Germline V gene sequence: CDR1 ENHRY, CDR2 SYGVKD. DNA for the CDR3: TGTGCCATCAGTGGGCAGGGGGGAACAGATACGCAGTATTTT. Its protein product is CAISGQGGTDTQYF.

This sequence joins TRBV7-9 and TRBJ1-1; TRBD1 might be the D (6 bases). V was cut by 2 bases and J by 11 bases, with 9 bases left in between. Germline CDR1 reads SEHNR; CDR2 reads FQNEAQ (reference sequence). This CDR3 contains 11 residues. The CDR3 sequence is CASSLITGAFF. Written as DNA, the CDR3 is TGTGCCAGCAGCTTAATCACAGGGGCTTTCTTT. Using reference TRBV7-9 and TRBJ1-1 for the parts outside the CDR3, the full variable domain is DTGVSQNPRHKITKRGQNVTFRCDPISEHNRLYWYRQTLGQGPEFLTYFQNEAQLEKSRLLSDRFSAERPKGSFSTLEIQRTEQGDSAMYLCASSLITGAFFGQGTRLTVV.

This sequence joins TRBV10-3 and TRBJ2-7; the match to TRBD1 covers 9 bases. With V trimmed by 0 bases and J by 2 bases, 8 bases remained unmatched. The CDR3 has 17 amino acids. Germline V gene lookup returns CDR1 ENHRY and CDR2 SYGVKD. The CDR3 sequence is CAISESKDRGSAYEQYF. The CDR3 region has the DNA TGTGCCATCAGTGAGTCGAAGGACAGGGGATCCGCCTACGAGCAGTACTTC.

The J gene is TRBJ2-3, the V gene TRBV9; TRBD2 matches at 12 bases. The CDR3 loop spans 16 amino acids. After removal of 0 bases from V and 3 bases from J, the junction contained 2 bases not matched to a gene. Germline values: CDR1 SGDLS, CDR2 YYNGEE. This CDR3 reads CASSVGTSGITDTQYF. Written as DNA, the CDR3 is TGTGCCAGCAGCGTAGGGACTAGCGGGATTACAGATACGCAGTATTTT.

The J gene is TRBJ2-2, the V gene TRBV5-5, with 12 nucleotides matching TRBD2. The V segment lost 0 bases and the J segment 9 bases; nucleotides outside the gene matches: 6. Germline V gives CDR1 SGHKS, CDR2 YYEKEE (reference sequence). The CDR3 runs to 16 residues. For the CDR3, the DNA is TGTGCCAGCAGCTTGGGGCTAGCGGGAGGGCCGTGGGAGCTGTTTTTT. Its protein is CASSLGLAGGPWELFF.

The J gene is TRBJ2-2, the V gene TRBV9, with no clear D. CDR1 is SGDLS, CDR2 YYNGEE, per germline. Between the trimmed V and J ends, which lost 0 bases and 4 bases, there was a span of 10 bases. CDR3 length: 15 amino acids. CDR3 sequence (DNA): TGTGCCAGCAGCGTAGGAGGTTTGGTCACCGGGGAGCTGTTTTTT. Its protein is CASSVGGLVTGELFF.

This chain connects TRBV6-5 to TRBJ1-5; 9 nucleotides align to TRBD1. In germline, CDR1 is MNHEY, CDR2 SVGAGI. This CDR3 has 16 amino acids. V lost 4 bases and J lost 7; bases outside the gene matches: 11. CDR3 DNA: TGTGCCAGCAGTTCTAATCCGGGACAGGGTAACCAGCCCCAGCATTTT. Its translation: CASSSNPGQGNQPQHF.

The CDR3 is CASSLGGTLSYNEQFF. CDR3 coding DNA: TGTGCCAGCAGCTTGGGAGGGACACTCTCCTACAATGAGCAGTTCTTC. V is TRBV5-5 and J is TRBJ2-1, with a weak D call TRBD1 (6 bases). The CDR3 is made up of 16 amino acids. The V end lost 0 bases, the J end lost 0 bases, and 10 bases lay between the germline ends. Germline CDR1 is SGHKS and CDR2 is YYEKEE (reference sequence).

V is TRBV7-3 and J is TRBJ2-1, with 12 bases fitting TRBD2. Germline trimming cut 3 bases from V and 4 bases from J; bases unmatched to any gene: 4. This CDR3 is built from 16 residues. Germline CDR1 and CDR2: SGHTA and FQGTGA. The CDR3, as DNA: TGTGCCAGCAGCTTGACTAGCGGGAGTCGGTACAATGAGCAGTTCTTC. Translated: CASSLTSGSRYNEQFF.

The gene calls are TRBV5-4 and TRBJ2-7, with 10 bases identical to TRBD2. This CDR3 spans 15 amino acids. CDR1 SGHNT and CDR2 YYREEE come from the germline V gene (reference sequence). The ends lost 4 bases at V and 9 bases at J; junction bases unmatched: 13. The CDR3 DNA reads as TGTGCCAGCAGCCAGGACGGAGGGCTAGCGGGAGCGCAGTACTTC. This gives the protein CASSQDGGLAGAQYF.

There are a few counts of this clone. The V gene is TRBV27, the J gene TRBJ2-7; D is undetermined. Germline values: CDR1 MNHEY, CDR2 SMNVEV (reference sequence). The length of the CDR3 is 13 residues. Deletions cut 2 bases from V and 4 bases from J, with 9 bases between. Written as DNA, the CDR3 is TGTGCCAGCAGTTTAGCGGCGCCTTACGAGCAGTACTTC. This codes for CASSLAAPYEQYF.

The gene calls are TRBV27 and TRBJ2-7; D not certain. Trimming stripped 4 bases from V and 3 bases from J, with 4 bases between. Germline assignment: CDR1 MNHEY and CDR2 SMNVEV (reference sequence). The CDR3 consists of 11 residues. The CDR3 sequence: CASSSYYEQYF. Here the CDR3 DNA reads TGTGCCAGCAGTTCGTACTACGAGCAGTACTTC.

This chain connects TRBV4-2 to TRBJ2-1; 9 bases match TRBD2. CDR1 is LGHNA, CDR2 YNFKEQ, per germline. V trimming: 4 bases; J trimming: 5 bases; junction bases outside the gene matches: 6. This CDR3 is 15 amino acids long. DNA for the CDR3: TGTGCCAGCAGCCGATTAATAGCGGGAGACAATGAGCAGTTCTTC. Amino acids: CASSRLIAGDNEQFF.

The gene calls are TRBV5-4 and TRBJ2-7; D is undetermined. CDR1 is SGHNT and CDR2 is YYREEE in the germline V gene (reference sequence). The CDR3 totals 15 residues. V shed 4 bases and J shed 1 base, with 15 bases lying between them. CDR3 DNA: TGTGCCAGCAGCCGCCCCGGTGGCAGGTCCTACGAGCAGTACTTC. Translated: CASSRPGGRSYEQYF.

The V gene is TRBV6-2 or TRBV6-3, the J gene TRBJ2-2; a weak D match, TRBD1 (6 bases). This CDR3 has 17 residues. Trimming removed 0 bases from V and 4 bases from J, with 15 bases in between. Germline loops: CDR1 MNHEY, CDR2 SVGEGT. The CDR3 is CASSYSRGITVTGELFF. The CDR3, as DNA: TGTGCCAGCAGTTACTCTAGGGGGATAACGGTCACCGGGGAGCTGTTTTTT.

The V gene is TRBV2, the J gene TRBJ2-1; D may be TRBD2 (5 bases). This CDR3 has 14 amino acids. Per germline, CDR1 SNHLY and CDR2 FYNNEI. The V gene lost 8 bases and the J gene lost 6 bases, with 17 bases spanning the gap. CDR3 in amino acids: CASLDQRHSNEQFF. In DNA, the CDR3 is TGTGCCAGCCTCGACCAGCGGCATAGCAATGAGCAGTTCTTC.

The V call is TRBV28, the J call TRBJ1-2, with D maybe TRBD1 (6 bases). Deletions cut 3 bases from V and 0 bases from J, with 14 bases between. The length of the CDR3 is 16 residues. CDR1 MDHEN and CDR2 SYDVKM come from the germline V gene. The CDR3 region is CASSFDRLTSNYGYTF. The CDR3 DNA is TGTGCCAGCAGTTTCGACAGGTTAACATCTAACTATGGCTACACCTTC.

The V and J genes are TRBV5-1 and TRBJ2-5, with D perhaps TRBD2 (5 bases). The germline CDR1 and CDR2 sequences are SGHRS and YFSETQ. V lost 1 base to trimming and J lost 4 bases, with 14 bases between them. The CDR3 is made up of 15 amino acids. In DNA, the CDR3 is TGCGCCAGCAGCTTGCAACCGGGGAGAGGAGAGACCCAGTACTTC. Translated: CASSLQPGRGETQYF.